This T cell receptor (beta chain) appears in the sequencing data of a study of T cell repertoires in cytomegalovirus infection. Each CDR3 protein is one row after TCRdb ran MiXCR on the reads. The sample includes hundreds of thousands of distinct CDR3 sequences, approximately 32% of them seen just once. This clonotype was detected many times. No antigen is known for it. The CDR3 runs 18 residues. V lost 3 bases and J lost 2; bases outside the gene matches: 8. The receptor's source is a human donor in good health (CMV status not recorded). Some clones in this sample may be carry-over from other donors' samples. The starting material was cultured CD8+ T cells from PBMCs, obtained from culture after CMV antigen stimulation. The chain employs TRBV12-3 or TRBV12-4 and TRBJ2-3, with 13 bases fitting TRBD2. The CDR3: CASSFPMGLAGTTDTQYF. The CDR3 DNA sequence: TGTGCCAGCAGTTTCCCCATGGGACTAGCGGGGACCACAGATACGCAGTATTTT.